The 3 T cell receptor beta chains reported below all come from one sample, sequenced in a study of cytomegalovirus exposure and HLA in healthy donors. The PCR used 60 Vbeta and 13 Jbeta primers. The repertoire was sequenced with immunoSEQ multiplex PCR; TCRdb's copy has only in-frame clones and lacks some. The sample gives some 97,000 clones, roughly three quarters of which show up once; more than 3.5% is in the top ten. Sequenced sample: PBMCs. The source is a female donor in good health and CMV-seropositive.

The chain carries TRBV6-4 and TRBJ2-5; D call uncertain. Germline values: CDR1 MRHNA, CDR2 SNTAGT. The CDR3 runs to 10 residues. V was shortened by 6 bases and J by 5 bases, with 4 bases between the two germline ends. The CDR3: CASREETQYF. CDR3 DNA: TGTGCCAGCAGAGAGGAGACCCAGTACTTC.

The chain has TRBV5-4 and TRBJ1-2; 7 positions agree with TRBD1. The CDR3 has 14 amino acids. In germline, CDR1 is SGHNT, CDR2 YYREEE (reference sequence). J lost 7 bases, V lost 4 bases, and 10 bases had no gene match. CDR3 nucleotides: TGTGCCAGCAGCGGGGTAGGGGGCGTGGGTGGCTACACCTTC. Translating gives CASSGVGGVGGYTF. Drawing the rest from reference TRBV5-4 and TRBJ1-2, the complete variable domain is ETGVTQSPTHLIKTRGQQVTLRCSSQSGHNTVSWYQQALGQGPQFIFQYYREEENGRGNFPPRFSGLQFPNYSSELNVNALELDDSALYLCASSGVGGVGGYTFGSGTRLTVV.

CDR3 in DNA: TGTGCCAGCAGCCCTCCCCTGCGGAATACTGAAGCTTTCTTT. It codes for CASSPPLRNTEAFF. V and J are TRBV7-9 and TRBJ1-1; D gene unclear. Trimming took 5 bases from V and 5 from J, leaving 15 bases between them. Germline V gene sequence: CDR1 SEHNR, CDR2 FQNEAQ (reference sequence). This CDR3 has 14 residues.